A selection of T cell receptor beta chains follows, all from one sample in a study of cytomegalovirus exposure and HLA in healthy donors. Repertoires were generated with immunoSEQ multiplex PCR, while TCRdb's copy carries only in-frame clones and drops some. The top ten hold 0.7% to 0.85% of the sample, which has about 340,000 clones, roughly 89% seen once. Sequencing used PBMCs. The receptors derive from a woman younger than 30 in good health and CMV-seronegative. Both conserved end residues are part of each CDR3. Fields, in order: V gene, J gene, D gene, clone size, CDR3 DNA, CDR3 protein. D genes are given only for firm matches. Some rows have no size entry. The others give once, few or many, or a class for an expanded clone.

>TRBV11-1|TRBJ1-1|NA|NA
TGTGCCAGCAGCTTAGTTGCAGGAGGGAACACTGAAGCTTTCTTT
CASSLVAGGNTEAFF
>TRBV6-5|TRBJ1-3|NA|NA
TGTGCCAGCAGTTACTCGACTAACTCTGGAAACACCATATATTTT
CASSYSTNSGNTIYF
>TRBV21-1|TRBJ2-7|NA|NA
TGTGCCAGAAGCCCTAGGAGGGAAACCTACGAGCAGTACTTC
CARSPRRETYEQYF
>TRBV6-5|TRBJ2-2|NA|few
TGTGCCAGCAGTTACTCAGAGGGCACCGGGGAGCTGTTTTTT
CASSYSEGTGELFF
>TRBV4-1|TRBJ1-5|TRBD1|NA
TGCGCCAGCAGCCAGGGGACAGAAAATCAGCCCCAGCATTTT
CASSQGTENQPQHF
>TRBV27|TRBJ2-7|TRBD1|once
TGTGCCAGCAGTTCCGGGACAGGGGGCGCTTACGAGCAGTACTTC
CASSSGTGGAYEQYF
>TRBV20-1|TRBJ1-1|NA|NA
TGCAGTGCAGGGGGGAACACTGAAGCTTTCTTT
CSAGGNTEAFF
>TRBV9|TRBJ2-7|NA|few
TGTGCCAGCAGCGTAGTGGGCAGCTCCTACGAGCAGTACTTC
CASSVVGSSYEQYF
>TRBV19|TRBJ2-7|TRBD1|NA
TGTGCCAGTAGGGGGACAGGGAGCGACGAGCAGTACTTC
CASRGTGSDEQYF
>TRBV7-2|TRBJ2-7|NA|NA
TGTGCCAGCAGCTTGCGGTGGGAGGCCTACGAGCAGTACTTC
CASSLRWEAYEQYF
>TRBV29-1|TRBJ1-2|NA|NA
TGCAGCGTCCGGGGGACGGACTATGGCTACACCTTC
CSVRGTDYGYTF
>TRBV5-3|TRBJ1-1|NA|NA
TGTGCCAGAAGCCCCGGGGAGGCGCCCATGAACACTGAAGCTTTCTTT
CARSPGEAPMNTEAFF
>TRBV15|TRBJ1-1|TRBD1|NA
TGTGCCACCAGCATACCGGGACAGGGCCCTTTCTTT
CATSIPGQGPFF
>TRBV5-5|TRBJ2-7|NA|NA
TGTGCCAGCAGTTTTACAGGGACCCTCAGCGGCGAGCAGTACTTC
CASSFTGTLSGEQYF
>TRBV9|TRBJ2-5|TRBD2|NA
TGTGCCAGCAGCGTACGGGGACTAGTCGATGAGACCCAGTACTTC
CASSVRGLVDETQYF
>TRBV27|TRBJ2-7|NA|NA
TGTGCCAGCAGTTTAGGTGTAGGCAGGGGGGCCTACGAGCAGTACTTC
CASSLGVGRGAYEQYF
>TRBV2|TRBJ2-7|TRBD2|NA
TGTGCCAGCAGGGGAGGGCAGGCACTTTACGAGCAGTACTTC
CASRGGQALYEQYF
>TRBV11-2|TRBJ2-7|NA|NA
TGTGCCAGCAGCCGATTGTACGGGAGCGGCAACGAGCAGTACTTC
CASSRLYGSGNEQYF
>TRBV5-6|TRBJ2-1|TRBD2|once
TGTGCCAGCAGCTTGAGCGGACTAGCGGGAGAAAATGAGCAGTTCTTC
CASSLSGLAGENEQFF
>TRBV7-7|TRBJ2-7|TRBD2|NA
TGTGCTAGCAGCTTAGTAGCGGGGTCCGAGCAGTACTTC
CASSLVAGSEQYF